These 13 T cell receptor beta chains were sequenced from one sample in a study of T cell repertoires in aging, cancer and after chemotherapy. Multiplex touch-down PCR with TRB-A/B primers amplified rearranged V-D-J TRB sequences. One entry per CDR3 protein results from TCRdb running MiXCR on the multiplex PCR reads. Of about 1,900 distinct CDR3 sequences detected, 30% to 40% appear once; the ten largest clones hold 35% to 55%. TCR beta rearrangements were amplified from peripheral blood genomic DNA. The sequencing sample was made of blood. These TCRs come from a human donor with a blood cancer.

There are a few counts of this clonotype. The CDR3 DNA reads TGTGCCAGCAGTCGGGGACTCGTAGAGACCCAGTACTTC. It encodes CASSRGLVETQYF. The V gene is TRBV7-9, the J gene TRBJ2-5; D possibly corresponds to TRBD2 (6 bases). Trimming cost V 6 bases and J 4 bases, with 12 bases left between them. The germline V gene has CDR1 SEHNR and CDR2 FQNEAQ (reference sequence). The CDR3 length is 13 residues.

The CDR3 nucleotides are TGTGCCAGCTCACCACAGTTCGAGGCAGGGGGGATTGGAACTGAAGCTTTCTTT. Encoded protein: CASSPQFEAGGIGTEAFF. The rearrangement joins TRBV18 to TRBJ1-1; TRBD1 aligns across 7 bases. CDR3 length: 18 residues. Trimming removed 1 base from V and 5 bases from J; junction bases left unmatched: 16. Germline loops: CDR1 KGHSH, CDR2 LQKENI.

A few counts support this clonotype. The chain links TRBV6-2 or TRBV6-3 to TRBJ2-1; unclear D gene. The V end was cut by 2 bases, the J end by 8 bases, with 13 bases between. The CDR3 length is 14 residues. Per the germline V gene, CDR1 is MNHEY and CDR2 is SVGEGT. The CDR3 DNA reads TGTGCCAGCAGTTACCTTAATCCCAACGATGAGCAGTTCTTC. This translates into CASSYLNPNDEQFF.

The chain has TRBV18 and TRBJ2-5; tentatively, D is TRBD2 (5 bases). The germline V gene has CDR1 KGHSH and CDR2 LQKENI. V gave up 3 bases and J gave up 7 bases, with 18 bases separating them. CDR3 length: 15 amino acids. The CDR3 region has the DNA TGTGCCAGCTCACCTACACTAGTTGCCGAAGGGACCCAGTACTTC. Its protein product is CASSPTLVAEGTQYF. The variable domain in full, completed from reference TRBV18 and TRBJ2-5, reads NAGVMQNPRHLVRRRGQEARLRCSPMKGHSHVYWYRQLPEEGLKFMVYLQKENIIDESGMPKERFSAEFPKEGPSILRIQQVVRGDSAAYFCASSPTLVAEGTQYFGPGTRLLVL.

This clonotype is labeled as medium-sized. The chain employs TRBV20-1 and TRBJ2-3, with 7 bases that match TRBD2. This CDR3 comprises 15 residues. The germline gives CDR1 DFQATT, CDR2 SNEGSKA (reference sequence). V lost 6 bases to trimming and J lost 7 bases; unmatched junction nucleotides: 16. CDR3 DNA sequence: TGCAGTGCCACCCTCGGAGCGGGGCCCACGCATACGCAGTATTTT. It is translated as CSATLGAGPTHTQYF.

This clonotype was seen only once. This chain uses TRBV12-3 or TRBV12-4 with TRBJ1-1; 8 bases match TRBD1. Trimming cost V 5 bases and J 5 bases; bases outside gene matches: 19. CDR3 length equals 18 residues. CDR3 amino acids: CASSPRGQEYGIGTEAFF. The CDR3 region has the DNA TGTGCCAGCAGTCCGAGGGGACAGGAATATGGTATTGGGACTGAAGCTTTCTTT.

The chain couples TRBV18 to TRBJ1-1, with a possible D match to TRBD1 (6 bases). Trimming removed 6 bases from V and 1 base from J, with 9 bases in between. Germline V gives CDR1 KGHSH, CDR2 LQKENI. This CDR3 has 13 residues. The CDR3 coding sequence is TGTGCCAGCTCCGGGGGACAGAACACTGAAGCTTTCTTT. Translated: CASSGGQNTEAFF.

Of note for this clonotype: This sequence may be a read error, since a much larger clone differs from it by one base. V gene TRBV15 combines with J gene TRBJ1-6, with D perhaps TRBD1 (5 bases). The V gene's germline CDR1 is LNHNV and CDR2 YYDKDF (reference sequence). This CDR3 is built from 15 residues. Trimming took off 6 bases at V and 10 bases at J, with 19 bases between the two ends. CDR3 amino acids: CATRIEGPDLSPLHF. The CDR3 nucleotides read TGTGCCACCAGAATAGAGGGACCTGACCTATCACCCCTCCACTTT.

In this sample, this clonotype turned up a few times. The gene calls are TRBV7-9 and TRBJ2-3; D not certain. Germline lookup yields CDR1 SEHNR and CDR2 FQNEAQ (reference sequence). The CDR3 has 14 residues. V dropped 1 base and J dropped 6 bases, with 11 bases sitting between them. The CDR3 loop is CASSLDGSWDTQYF. CDR3 in DNA: TGTGCCAGCAGCTTAGATGGCAGTTGGGATACGCAGTATTTT.

The chain employs TRBV7-9 and TRBJ1-3, with 7 bases that match TRBD1. The J segment lost 4 bases and the V segment lost 5 bases, leaving 11 bases of the junction unmatched. Germline V gene lookup returns CDR1 SEHNR and CDR2 FQNEAQ (reference sequence). The CDR3 is made up of 16 amino acids. This CDR3 is CASSLGQGVAGNTIYF. CDR3 in DNA: TGTGCCAGCAGCCTAGGCCAGGGGGTAGCAGGAAACACCATATATTTT.

Comment on this clonotype: One end of the junction is discordant with germline, which a read error may explain. The V gene is TRBV27, the J gene TRBJ2-7, with a possible D match to TRBD2 (7 bases). The CDR3 sequence is 14 residues long. Looked up from germline, CDR1 is MNHEY and CDR2 is SMNVEV (reference sequence). The CDR3 spells CAGSEGGGPYEQYF. The CDR3 bases are TGTGCCGGCAGTGAAGGGGGGGGCCCTTACGAGCAGTACTTC.

V and J are TRBV18 and TRBJ1-3; a weak D match, TRBD1 (5 bases). Between the trimmed V and J ends, which lost 0 bases and 0 bases, there was a span of 15 bases. The germline CDR1 and CDR2 sequences are KGHSH and LQKENI. This CDR3 region has 18 residues. CDR3 region: CASSPPLGRHISGNTIYF. The CDR3 nucleotides are TGTGCCAGCTCACCACCTTTGGGACGGCACATCTCTGGAAACACCATATATTTT. The full variable domain, in which reference TRBV18 and TRBJ1-3 provide the parts outside the CDR3, is NAGVMQNPRHLVRRRGQEARLRCSPMKGHSHVYWYRQLPEEGLKFMVYLQKENIIDESGMPKERFSAEFPKEGPSILRIQQVVRGDSAAYFCASSPPLGRHISGNTIYFGEGSWLTVV.

This clonotype is deemed hyperexpanded. The chain couples TRBV5-1 to TRBJ1-2; 7 positions match TRBD1. Germline lookup yields CDR1 SGHRS and CDR2 YFSETQ. This CDR3 contains 15 residues. Trimming removed 4 bases from V and 8 bases from J; junction bases left unmatched: 14. The CDR3 spells CASSAVPEGARGYTF. The CDR3 DNA sequence: TGCGCCAGCAGCGCCGTACCGGAGGGGGCGCGGGGCTACACCTTC.